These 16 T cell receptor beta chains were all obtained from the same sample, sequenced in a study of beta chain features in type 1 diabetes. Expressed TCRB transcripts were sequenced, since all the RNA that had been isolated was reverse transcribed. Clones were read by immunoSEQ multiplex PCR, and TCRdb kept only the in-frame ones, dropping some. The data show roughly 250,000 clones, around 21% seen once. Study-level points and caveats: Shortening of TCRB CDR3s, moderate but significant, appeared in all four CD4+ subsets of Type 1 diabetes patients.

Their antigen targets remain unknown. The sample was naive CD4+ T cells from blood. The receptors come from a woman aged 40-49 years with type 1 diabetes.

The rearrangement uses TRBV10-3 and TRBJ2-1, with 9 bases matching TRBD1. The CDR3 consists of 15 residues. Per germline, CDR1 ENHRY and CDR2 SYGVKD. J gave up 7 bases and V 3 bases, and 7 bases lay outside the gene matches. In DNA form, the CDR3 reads TGTGCCATCAGTGAAGGGACAGGGAATGTGAATGAGCAGTTCTTC. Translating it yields CAISEGTGNVNEQFF.

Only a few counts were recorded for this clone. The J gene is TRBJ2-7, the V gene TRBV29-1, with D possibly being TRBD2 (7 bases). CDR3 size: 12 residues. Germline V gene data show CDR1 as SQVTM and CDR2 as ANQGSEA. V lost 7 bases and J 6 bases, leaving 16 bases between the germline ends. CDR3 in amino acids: CSAKRRGGEQYF. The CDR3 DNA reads TGCAGCGCCAAACGGAGGGGGGGCGAGCAGTACTTC.

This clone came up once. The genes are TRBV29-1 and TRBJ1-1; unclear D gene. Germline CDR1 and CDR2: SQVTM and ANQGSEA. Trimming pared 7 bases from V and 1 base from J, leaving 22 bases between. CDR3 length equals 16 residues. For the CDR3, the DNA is TGCAGCGCCCCCCCGGACGAGGGCGTACAGAACACTGAAGCTTTCTTT. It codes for CSAPPDEGVQNTEAFF.

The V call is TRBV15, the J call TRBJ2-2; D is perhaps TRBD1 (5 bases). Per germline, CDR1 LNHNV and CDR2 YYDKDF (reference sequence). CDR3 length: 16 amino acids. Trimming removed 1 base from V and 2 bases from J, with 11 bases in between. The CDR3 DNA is TGTGCCACCAGCAGAGTGAGGCAGGGAAACACCGGGGAGCTGTTTTTT. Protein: CATSRVRQGNTGELFF.

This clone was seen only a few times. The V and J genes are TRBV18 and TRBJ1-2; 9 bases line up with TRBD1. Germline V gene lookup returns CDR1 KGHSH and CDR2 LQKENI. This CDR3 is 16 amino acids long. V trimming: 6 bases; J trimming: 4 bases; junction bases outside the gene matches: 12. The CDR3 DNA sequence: TGTGCCAGCTCTCCCTTTCTGGGACAGGGTGGCTATGGCTACACCTTC. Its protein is CASSPFLGQGGYGYTF.

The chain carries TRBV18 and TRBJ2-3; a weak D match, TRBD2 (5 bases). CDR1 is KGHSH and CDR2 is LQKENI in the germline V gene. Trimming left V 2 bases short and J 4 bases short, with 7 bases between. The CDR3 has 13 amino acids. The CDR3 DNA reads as TGTGCCAGCTCACCAGGCGGGCCAGATACGCAGTATTTT. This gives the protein CASSPGGPDTQYF. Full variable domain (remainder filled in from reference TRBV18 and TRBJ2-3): NAGVMQNPRHLVRRRGQEARLRCSPMKGHSHVYWYRQLPEEGLKFMVYLQKENIIDESGMPKERFSAEFPKEGPSILRIQQVVRGDSAAYFCASSPGGPDTQYFGPGTRLTVL.

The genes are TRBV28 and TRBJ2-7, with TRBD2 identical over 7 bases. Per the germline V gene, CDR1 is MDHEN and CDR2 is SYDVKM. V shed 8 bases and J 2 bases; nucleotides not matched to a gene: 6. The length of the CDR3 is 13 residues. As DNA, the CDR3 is TGTGCCAGCGGGGGGGACGGCCCCTACGAGCAGTACTTC. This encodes CASGGDGPYEQYF.

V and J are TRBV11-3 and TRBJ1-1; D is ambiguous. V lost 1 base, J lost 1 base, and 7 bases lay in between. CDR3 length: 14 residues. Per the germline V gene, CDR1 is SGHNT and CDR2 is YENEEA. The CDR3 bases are TGTGCCAGCAGCTTAGGACTAGAGAACACTGAAGCTTTCTTT. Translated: CASSLGLENTEAFF.

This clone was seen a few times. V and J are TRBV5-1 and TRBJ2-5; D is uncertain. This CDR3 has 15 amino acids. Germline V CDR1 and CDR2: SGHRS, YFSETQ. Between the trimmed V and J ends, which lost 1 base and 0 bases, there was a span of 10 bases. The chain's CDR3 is CASSLRVLDQETQYF. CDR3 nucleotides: TGCGCCAGCAGCTTGCGGGTTCTCGACCAAGAGACCCAGTACTTC.

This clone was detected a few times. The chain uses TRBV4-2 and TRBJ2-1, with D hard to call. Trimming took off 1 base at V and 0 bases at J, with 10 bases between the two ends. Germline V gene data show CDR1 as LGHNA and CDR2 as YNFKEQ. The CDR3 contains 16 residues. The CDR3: CASSQGATHSYNEQFF. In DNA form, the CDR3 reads TGTGCCAGCAGCCAAGGGGCTACCCACTCCTACAATGAGCAGTTCTTC.

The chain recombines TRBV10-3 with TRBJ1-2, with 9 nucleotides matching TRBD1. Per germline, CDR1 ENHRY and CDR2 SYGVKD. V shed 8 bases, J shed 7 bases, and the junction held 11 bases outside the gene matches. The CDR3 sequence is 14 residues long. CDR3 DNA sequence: TGTGCCATCGCTACACAGGGGGCGGTTAGTGGCTACACCTTC. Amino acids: CAIATQGAVSGYTF.

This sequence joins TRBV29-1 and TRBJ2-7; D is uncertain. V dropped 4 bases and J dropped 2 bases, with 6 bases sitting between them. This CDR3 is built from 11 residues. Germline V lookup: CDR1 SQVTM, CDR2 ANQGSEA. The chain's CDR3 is CSVVRAYEQYF. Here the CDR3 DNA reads TGCAGCGTTGTCCGAGCCTACGAGCAGTACTTC.

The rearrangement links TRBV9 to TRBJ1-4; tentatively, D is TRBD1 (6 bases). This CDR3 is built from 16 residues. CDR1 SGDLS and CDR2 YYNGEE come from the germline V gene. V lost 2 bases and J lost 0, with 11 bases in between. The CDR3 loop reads CASSVGGATTNEKLFF. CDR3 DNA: TGTGCCAGCAGCGTCGGGGGGGCGACAACTAATGAAAAACTGTTTTTT.

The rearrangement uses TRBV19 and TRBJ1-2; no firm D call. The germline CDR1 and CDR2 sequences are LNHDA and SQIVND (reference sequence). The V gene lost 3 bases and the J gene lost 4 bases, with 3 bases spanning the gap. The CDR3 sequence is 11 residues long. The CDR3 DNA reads TGTGCCAGTAGTATTCTCTATGGCTACACCTTC. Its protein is CASSILYGYTF.

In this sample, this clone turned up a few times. CDR3 amino acids: CAGRTPAGDGYTF. The DNA for the CDR3 is TGTGCCGGAAGGACACCAGCTGGGGATGGCTACACCTTC. The J gene is TRBJ1-2, the V gene TRBV19, with a tentative D call TRBD1 (5 bases). The V gene's germline CDR1 is LNHDA and CDR2 SQIVND (reference sequence). V shed 11 bases and J shed 6 bases, with 19 bases lying between them. This CDR3 is built from 13 residues.

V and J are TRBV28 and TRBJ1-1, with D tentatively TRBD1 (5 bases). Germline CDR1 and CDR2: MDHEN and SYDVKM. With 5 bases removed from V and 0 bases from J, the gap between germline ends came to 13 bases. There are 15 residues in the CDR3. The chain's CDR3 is CASSPLDRLNTEAFF. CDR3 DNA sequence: TGTGCCAGCAGTCCTCTCGACAGATTGAACACTGAAGCTTTCTTT.